What follows are 14 T cell receptor beta chains derived from one specimen sequenced in a study of CD8+ T cells in alopecia areata. TCR sequencing used cDNA made by reverse transcription of extracted RNA. Method: immunoSEQ multiplex PCR; TCRdb's copy keeps in-frame clones and lacks some. Among 140,000 to 150,000 clones, 51% were seen once, and the ten largest hold over 0.85%. The material sequenced was CD4+ T cells sorted from blood, taken at week 0. The source is a human donor with alopecia areata.

The chain links TRBV7-2 to TRBJ2-1; 15 positions agree with TRBD2. In germline, CDR1 is SGHTA, CDR2 FQGNSA. With 1 base clipped from V and 0 bases from J, the junction kept 4 bases outside the gene matches. The CDR3 is 19 amino acids. The CDR3 DNA follows: TGTGCCAGCAGCTTAGATGGGACTAGCGGGAGGAGCTCCTACAATGAGCAGTTCTTC. It translates to CASSLDGTSGRSSYNEQFF. The full variable domain, with the rest looked up from reference TRBV7-2 and TRBJ2-1, is GAGVSQSPSNKVTEKGKDVELRCDPISGHTALYWYRQSLGQGLEFLIYFQGNSAPDKSGLPSDRFSAERTGGSVSTLTIQRTQQEDSAVYLCASSLDGTSGRSSYNEQFFGPGTRLTVL.

CDR3 DNA: TGTGCCAGCAGCTTAGACGTTCACGAGCAGTACTTC. It codes for CASSLDVHEQYF. The chain is built from TRBV7-2 and TRBJ2-7, with D hard to call. CDR1 is SGHTA and CDR2 is FQGNSA in the germline V gene. CDR3 length equals 12 residues. Trimming removed 1 base at V and 5 bases at J, with 6 bases between.

The V and J genes are TRBV29-1 and TRBJ2-1, with TRBD1 as a possible D gene (5 bases). CDR1 and CDR2 from the germline V gene are SQVTM and ANQGSEA. V was pared by 0 bases and J by 2 bases, with 14 bases between. The CDR3 contains 16 residues. The chain's CDR3 is CSVEDQGRQTYNEQFF. CDR3 DNA: TGCAGCGTTGAAGATCAAGGGCGACAGACCTACAATGAGCAGTTCTTC.

This clone was recorded only once. This chain joins TRBV4-1 and TRBJ2-7; 10 positions agree with TRBD2. Germline V lookup: CDR1 MGHRA, CDR2 YSYEKL. This CDR3 is built from 16 residues. J lost 5 bases, V lost 0 bases, and 7 bases had no gene match. CDR3 DNA: TGCGCCAGCAGCCAAGACCCTAGCGGGAGTAGGGACGAGCAGTACTTC. It specifies CASSQDPSGSRDEQYF.

This clone came up once. The rearrangement joins TRBV29-1 to TRBJ1-1; D not resolved. CDR1 and CDR2 (germline): SQVTM, ANQGSEA. The CDR3 runs 13 residues. V lost 6 bases to trimming and J lost 0 bases, with 11 bases between them. CDR3 protein: CSVRETMNTEAFF. The CDR3 DNA is TGCAGCGTCCGAGAGACAATGAACACTGAAGCTTTCTTT.

The chain employs TRBV30 and TRBJ1-3; the D gene is possibly TRBD1 (5 bases). The germline gives CDR1 GTSNPN, CDR2 SVGIG (reference sequence). The CDR3 sequence is 15 residues long. V was trimmed by 0 bases and J by 2 bases, leaving 11 bases between them. CDR3 DNA sequence: TGTGCCTGGAGTGTACAGGCCGGGCCTGGAAACACCATATATTTT. It specifies CAWSVQAGPGNTIYF.

This clone has only one observation. The J gene is TRBJ2-5, the V gene TRBV4-1; TRBD1 might be the D (5 bases). V was pared by 1 base and J by 0 bases, with 6 bases between. From germline, CDR1 is MGHRA and CDR2 YSYEKL. The CDR3 length is 14 residues. The CDR3 DNA reads as TGCGCCAGCAGCCAAGGGACAAACCAAGAGACCCAGTACTTC. Encoded protein: CASSQGTNQETQYF.

The chain links TRBV6-5 to TRBJ1-2; D gene uncertain. CDR1 is MNHEY and CDR2 is SVGAGI in the germline V gene. The V end lost 6 bases, the J end lost 6 bases, and 17 bases lay between the germline ends. The length of the CDR3 is 14 residues. CDR3 DNA: TGTGCCAGCAGCCGAACCTTAGTTGTAGATGGCTACACCTTC. Encoded protein: CASSRTLVVDGYTF.

The rearrangement uses TRBV27 and TRBJ1-5; no reliable D call. The V end was cut by 2 bases, the J end by 10 bases, with 9 bases between. This CDR3 region has 12 residues. From germline, CDR1 is MNHEY and CDR2 SMNVEV (reference sequence). The CDR3 coding sequence is TGTGCCAGCAGTTTAAGAGGTAGCCCCCAGCATTTT. It encodes CASSLRGSPQHF.

This sequence joins TRBV11-2 and TRBJ1-1; D remains ambiguous. CDR3 length: 13 residues. Trimming took off 2 bases at V and 4 bases at J, with 8 bases between the two ends. The germline V gene has CDR1 SGHAT and CDR2 FQNNGV. Here the CDR3 DNA reads TGTGCCAGCAGCTTAACGGGCCTCACTGAAGCTTTCTTT. Translation: CASSLTGLTEAFF.

The rearrangement joins TRBV2 to TRBJ2-4, with D perhaps given as TRBD1 or TRBD2 (5 bases each). The V and J ends lost 9 bases and 4 bases respectively, with 16 bases between them. The CDR3 runs to 14 residues. Germline assignment: CDR1 SNHLY and CDR2 FYNNEI. The CDR3 spells CASNRDRNKNIQYF. CDR3 nucleotide sequence: TGTGCCAGTAACCGGGACCGCAATAAAAACATTCAGTACTTC.

There are a few counts of this clone. The J gene is TRBJ2-5, the V gene TRBV29-1, with D hard to call. The CDR3 covers 12 residues. Germline V gene lookup returns CDR1 SQVTM and CDR2 ANQGSEA. The V end was cut by 2 bases, the J end by 2 bases, with 6 bases between. In DNA, the CDR3 is TGCAGCGTTGAAAGCACTCAAGAGACCCAGTACTTC. Protein: CSVESTQETQYF. The full variable domain, rest sourced from reference TRBV29-1 and TRBJ2-5, is SAVISQKPSRDICQRGTSLTIQCQVDSQVTMMFWYRQQPGQSLTLIATANQGSEATYESGFVIDKFPISRPNLTFSTLTVSNMSPEDSSIYLCSVESTQETQYFGPGTRLLVL.

The genes are TRBV18 and TRBJ2-3, with 7 positions matching TRBD1. CDR3 size: 16 residues. Trimming removed 6 bases from V and 6 bases from J; junction bases left unmatched: 15. CDR1 and CDR2 from the germline V gene are KGHSH and LQKENI. CDR3 in amino acids: CASSQRDSSTADTQYF. The CDR3 DNA is TGTGCCAGCTCCCAGAGGGACAGTTCTACGGCGGATACGCAGTATTTT.

The chain has TRBV28 and TRBJ2-5, with D possibly being TRBD1 (5 bases). Germline CDR1 reads MDHEN; CDR2 reads SYDVKM. Trimming took 11 bases from V and 1 from J, leaving 11 bases between them. The CDR3 length is 12 residues. CDR3 sequence (DNA): TGTGCCTCACAGGCGGTCCAAGAGACCCAGTACTTC. Translated, it gives CASQAVQETQYF.